A single T cell receptor (beta chain) is shown here with its context. Its antigen is unidentified. This sample is part of a study of long-term antiretroviral therapy in people with HIV. At the level of the study: By about a decade, the earliest samples predate the 2015 immediate-ART recommendation. Notes on the study in general: Repertoires looked antigen-experienced, with only a slight naive shift after ART. Specimen acquisition occurred between about 2003 and 2018, potentially under older ART regimens.

This CDR3 spans 15 amino acids. CDR1 and CDR2 (germline): SGHDN, FVKESK. Between the trimmed V and J ends, which lost 2 bases and 5 bases, there was a span of 13 bases. They ran version v3.0 of the immunoSEQ assay at survey level. Sequencing aimed at roughly 40,000-55,000 T-cell genomes per sample. The assay was immunoSEQ multiplex PCR, and TCRdb's table has in-frame clones only and misses some. The sample carries 25,000 to 30,000 clones, 82% recorded once. Material: unsorted PBMCs, obtained 2.9 years after starting antiretroviral therapy. V and J are TRBV14 and TRBJ2-1; a possible D gene is TRBD1 (6 bases). This receptor was obtained from a man aged 50 to 60 with HIV. This chain's CDR3 is CASSQWQGLDNEQFF. The CDR3 DNA is TGTGCCAGCAGCCAATGGCAGGGGTTAGACAATGAGCAGTTCTTC.